This T cell receptor beta chain derives from a study of T cell responses to AZD1222 COVID-19 vaccine. Points from the study as a whole: Spike regions recognized by vaccine-associated CD4 TCRs spanned the protein, led by 160-218 and 743-854. Within unmutated variant regions lay the reported targets of nearly half of spike-specific TCRs.

Germline-derived CDR1 and CDR2 are SNHLY and FYNNEI. V was shortened by 10 bases and J by 0 bases, with 16 bases between the two germline ends. The CDR3 contains 15 residues. A word on this clone: Its antigen is currently unknown.

The protocol was immunoSEQ multiplex PCR, while the TCRdb copy is restricted to in-frame clones and leaves out a portion. The sample yields 150,000 to 200,000 clones, roughly 94% seen once. This sample comprised peripheral blood, obtained 28 days after the second AZD1222 dose. The origin of this receptor is an adult who received the AZD1222 COVID-19 vaccine. The rearrangement joins TRBV2 to TRBJ1-5, with unresolved D. The CDR3 DNA reads as TGTGCCACTACGAAAGGGAGCTATAGCAATCAGCCCCAGCATTTT. Protein product: CATTKGSYSNQPQHF.